These 16 T cell receptor beta chains came from one sample sequenced in a study of blood T cell repertoires in COVID-19. Sequenced by immunoSEQ multiplex PCR; TCRdb stores in-frame clones only, minus some. Of 300,000 to 400,000 clones in the sample, around 90% were seen once. Specimen: peripheral blood. These receptors all stem from a human donor in a cohort sampled during active COVID-19.

This chain joins TRBV5-5 and TRBJ1-2; perhaps TRBD1 as D (5 bases). This CDR3 is 14 amino acids long. CDR1 is SGHKS, CDR2 YYEKEE, per germline (reference sequence). V lost 6 bases and J lost 4, with 16 bases in between. The CDR3 region is CASTRTWTLYGYTF. Written as DNA, the CDR3 is TGTGCCAGCACCAGGACATGGACACTCTATGGCTACACCTTC. The entire variable domain, with the rest obtained from reference TRBV5-5 and TRBJ1-2, is as follows: DAGVTQSPTHLIKTRGQQVTLRCSPISGHKSVSWYQQVLGQGPQFIFQYYEKEERGRGNFPDRFSARQFPNYSSELNVNALLLGDSALYLCASTRTWTLYGYTFGSGTRLTVV.

The chain has TRBV2 and TRBJ1-2; D perhaps matches TRBD1 (5 bases). V was clipped by 2 bases and J by 2 bases, with 15 bases between them. Germline CDR1 is SNHLY and CDR2 is FYNNEI. The CDR3 loop spans 16 amino acids. CDR3 bases: TGTGCCAGCAGTGAATTTCTAGGAGGGGACAACTATGGCTACACCTTC. Encoded protein: CASSEFLGGDNYGYTF.

V is TRBV29-1 and J is TRBJ1-1; 7 nucleotides match TRBD1. Germline values: CDR1 SQVTM, CDR2 ANQGSEA. The CDR3 runs 15 residues. J gave up 0 bases and V 4 bases, and 8 bases lay outside the gene matches. CDR3 DNA sequence: TGCAGCGTTGGACCTCGGGACAGCTTGAACACTGAAGCTTTCTTT. This gives the protein CSVGPRDSLNTEAFF.

This rearrangement joins TRBV5-4 to TRBJ1-3, with TRBD1 identical over 11 bases. V gave up 4 bases and J gave up 7 bases; unmatched junction bases: 10. The CDR3 is made up of 16 amino acids. Germline V gene lookup returns CDR1 SGHNT and CDR2 YYREEE (reference sequence). CDR3 nucleotides: TGTGCCAGCAGCGCTTACCCCGGGACAGGGGGGAACACCATATATTTT. Protein product: CASSAYPGTGGNTIYF. The full variable domain, rest sourced from reference TRBV5-4 and TRBJ1-3, is ETGVTQSPTHLIKTRGQQVTLRCSSQSGHNTVSWYQQALGQGPQFIFQYYREEENGRGNFPPRFSGLQFPNYSSELNVNALELDDSALYLCASSAYPGTGGNTIYFGEGSWLTVV.

The J gene is TRBJ2-7, the V gene TRBV5-6; D gene unclear. Trimming took off 0 bases at V and 2 bases at J, with 9 bases between the two ends. The V gene's germline CDR1 is SGHDT and CDR2 YYEEEE. The CDR3 length is 14 residues. In DNA form, the CDR3 reads TGTGCCAGCAGCTTGGGGCGGAACACCTACGAGCAGTACTTC. Its translation: CASSLGRNTYEQYF.

A single count supports this clone. This specimen includes other DNA sequences encoding the same CDR3. The rearrangement uses TRBV5-1 and TRBJ2-1; 12 positions agree with TRBD2. J gave up 6 bases and V 0 bases, and 4 bases lay outside the gene matches. This CDR3 spans 16 amino acids. Germline V gives CDR1 SGHRS, CDR2 YFSETQ. The CDR3 protein is CASSLVLAGGSNEQFF. CDR3 DNA: TGCGCCAGCAGCTTGGTACTAGCGGGAGGTTCCAATGAGCAGTTCTTC.

This clone has only one observation. The chain has TRBV4-1 and TRBJ2-3, with 11 nucleotides matching TRBD2. This CDR3 comprises 17 residues. The V gene's germline CDR1 is MGHRA and CDR2 YSYEKL. Trimming cost V 4 bases and J 4 bases; bases outside gene matches: 10. The DNA of the CDR3 is TGCGCCAGCAGCCCCCCGGGACTAGCGGTACCTCCAGATACGCAGTATTTT. Residues: CASSPPGLAVPPDTQYF.

V gene TRBV5-5 combines with J gene TRBJ2-1; TRBD1 matches at 7 bases. V shed 2 bases, J shed 10 bases, and the junction held 9 bases outside the gene matches. CDR1 and CDR2 (germline): SGHKS, YYEKEE (reference sequence). The CDR3 loop spans 14 amino acids. CDR3 loop: CASSFWEDRAEQFF. CDR3 nucleotide sequence: TGTGCCAGCAGCTTCTGGGAAGACAGGGCCGAGCAGTTCTTC.

This clone appeared a single time. V gene TRBV19 combines with J gene TRBJ2-5, with 7 bases matching TRBD2. The CDR3 covers 15 residues. The V segment lost 3 bases and the J segment 4 bases; nucleotides outside the gene matches: 8. The germline V gene has CDR1 LNHDA and CDR2 SQIVND (reference sequence). CDR3 nucleotides: TGTGCCAGTAGTATTTCGGCGGGAGTCTCAGAGACCCAGTACTTC. It is translated as CASSISAGVSETQYF.

This chain connects TRBV5-1 to TRBJ1-4; TRBD1 might be the D (6 bases). The CDR3 runs 13 residues. The germline V gene encodes CDR1 SGHRS and CDR2 YFSETQ. V dropped 4 bases and J dropped 5 bases, with 9 bases sitting between them. CDR3 residues: CASSRQENEKLFF. The CDR3 DNA follows: TGCGCCAGCAGCCGACAGGAAAATGAAAAACTGTTTTTT. The variable domain in full, completed from reference TRBV5-1 and TRBJ1-4, reads KAGVTQTPRYLIKTRGQQVTLSCSPISGHRSVSWYQQTPGQGLQFLFEYFSETQRNKGNFPGRFSGRQFSNSRSEMNVSTLELGDSALYLCASSRQENEKLFFGSGTQLSVL.

The rearrangement joins TRBV7-9 to TRBJ2-5, with TRBD2 identical over 8 bases. This CDR3 comprises 15 residues. Losses at the gene ends were 2 bases for V and 2 bases for J; bases not matched to a gene: 4. In germline, CDR1 is SEHNR, CDR2 FQNEAQ (reference sequence). CDR3 sequence reads: CASSLKAGGQETQYF. In nucleotides, the CDR3 is TGTGCCAGCAGCTTAAAGGCGGGGGGACAAGAGACCCAGTACTTC. Combining the CDR3 with reference TRBV7-9 and TRBJ2-5 gives the whole variable domain DTGVSQNPRHKITKRGQNVTFRCDPISEHNRLYWYRQTLGQGPEFLTYFQNEAQLEKSRLLSDRFSAERPKGSFSTLEIQRTEQGDSAMYLCASSLKAGGQETQYFGPGTRLLVL.

The CDR3 reads CAISVAGQGLNTIYF. DNA of the CDR3: TGTGCCATCAGTGTTGCGGGACAGGGATTGAACACCATATATTTT. The rearrangement uses TRBV10-3 and TRBJ1-3, with 9 bases lining up with TRBD1. Germline values: CDR1 ENHRY, CDR2 SYGVKD. This CDR3 spans 15 amino acids. The V and J ends lost 4 bases and 7 bases, in that order; junction bases with no gene match: 8.

The chain has TRBV27 and TRBJ2-3; perhaps TRBD1 as D (6 bases). Germline lookup yields CDR1 MNHEY and CDR2 SMNVEV (reference sequence). Trimming removed 4 bases at V and 3 bases at J, with 14 bases between. The length of the CDR3 is 15 residues. The CDR3, as DNA: TGTGCCAGCAGTTGGGCCAGGGGTACTACAGATACGCAGTATTTT. Its protein product is CASSWARGTTDTQYF.

The chain has TRBV3-1 (or the pseudogene TRBV3-2) and TRBJ2-7; 11 bases are a match to TRBD2. The junction had 6 bases not matched to a gene; V was cut back by 5 bases and J by 3 bases. This CDR3 contains 15 residues. CDR1 is LGHDT, CDR2 YNNKEL, per germline (reference sequence). The DNA for the CDR3 is TGTGCCAGCAGCGAAACTAGCGGGAGAAGCTACGAGCAGTACTTC. Its protein is CASSETSGRSYEQYF.

This clone has just a few counts. The chain is built from TRBV2 and TRBJ2-1; 9 nucleotides match TRBD1. V shed 1 base, J shed 11 bases, and the junction held 9 bases outside the gene matches. CDR3 size: 15 residues. The germline V gene encodes CDR1 SNHLY and CDR2 FYNNEI. This chain's CDR3 is CASSEGTGASPKQFF. DNA of the CDR3: TGTGCCAGCAGTGAAGGGACAGGGGCTTCCCCAAAGCAGTTCTTC.

This chain links TRBV4-2 with TRBJ2-1; the match to TRBD2 covers 11 bases. CDR3 length equals 16 residues. V dropped 2 bases and J dropped 6; count of bases not matched to a gene: 6. Germline V gene lookup returns CDR1 LGHNA and CDR2 YNFKEQ. The CDR3 sequence: CASSQPSGRRSNEQFF. In nucleotides, the CDR3 is TGTGCCAGCAGCCAACCTAGCGGGAGGCGTAGCAATGAGCAGTTCTTC.